The subject of this entry is one T cell receptor (beta chain). The assay was immunoSEQ multiplex PCR, and TCRdb's table has in-frame clones only and misses some. The sample comprises about 140,000 clones, 70% to 80% of which are singletons, and around 30% rests with the top ten. The germline V gene encodes CDR1 SGHRS and CDR2 YFSETQ. The CDR3 consists of 16 residues. Losses at the gene ends were 6 bases for V and 0 bases for J; bases not matched to a gene: 12. This specimen belongs to a study of cytotoxic CD8 clonotypes in ibrutinib-treated CLL. Around 2 micrograms of genomic DNA (from cryopreserved PBMCs) were used for TCR beta libraries.

The source is a human donor with chronic lymphocytic leukemia. The specimen comprised PBMCs, sampled after 12 months of ibrutinib treatment. The chain recombines TRBV5-1 with TRBJ2-7; TRBD1 matches at 7 bases. The CDR3 loop is CASKRPTGTASYEQYF. CDR3 DNA sequence: TGCGCCAGCAAGCGCCCGACCGGGACAGCCTCCTACGAGCAGTACTTC. Supplemented by reference TRBV5-1 and TRBJ2-7, the full variable domain reads KAGVTQTPRYLIKTRGQQVTLSCSPISGHRSVSWYQQTPGQGLQFLFEYFSETQRNKGNFPGRFSGRQFSNSRSEMNVSTLELGDSALYLCASKRPTGTASYEQYFGPGTRLTVT.